The rows below give T cell receptor beta chains drawn from one sample of a study of identical twins. TCRdb fed the 5' RACE reads into MiXCR, producing one record per CDR3 protein. This sample has 200,000 to 250,000 distinct CDR3 sequences, with roughly 13% found just once. These data also featured in a second study, about yellow fever vaccine responses in identical twins.

Sequenced input: memory (CD45RO+) T cells sorted from blood. The receptor source for this set is a woman aged 18-30 years in good health. CDR3s include the opening cysteine and the closing phenylalanine or tryptophan. Fields, in order: D gene, J gene, V gene, clone size, CDR3 DNA, CDR3 protein. A D gene is named only where the DNA matches it firmly. Clone size appears in some rows only: once, few, many, or a class for an expanded clone.

d_gene: NA
j_gene: TRBJ2-7
v_gene: TRBV4-2
abundance: few
CDR3nt: TGTGCCAGCAGCCAAGATAGGACGTCGCCCTCCTACGAGCAGTACTTC
CDR3aa: CASSQDRTSPSYEQYF

d_gene: NA
j_gene: TRBJ2-5
v_gene: TRBV20-1
abundance: NA
CDR3nt: TGTTCCGGATGGAGGGCAGGTGGAGTCGGGGAGACCCAGTACTTC
CDR3aa: CSGWRAGGVGETQYF

d_gene: TRBD1
j_gene: TRBJ2-7
v_gene: TRBV28
abundance: NA
CDR3nt: TGTGCCAGCAGTCCCATGGGACAGGCCTCGTACGAGCAGTACTTC
CDR3aa: CASSPMGQASYEQYF

d_gene: NA
j_gene: TRBJ2-1
v_gene: TRBV10-3
abundance: NA
CDR3nt: TGTGCCATCAGTGAGTCGTCCGGGAGTCGGAGTAATGAGCAGTTCTTC
CDR3aa: CAISESSGSRSNEQFF

d_gene: NA
j_gene: TRBJ2-7
v_gene: TRBV7-9
abundance: few
CDR3nt: TGTGCCAGCAGCTTACAGATCGGCGAGCAGTACTTC
CDR3aa: CASSLQIGEQYF

d_gene: NA
j_gene: TRBJ2-5
v_gene: TRBV4-2
abundance: NA
CDR3nt: TGTGCCAGCAGCCAACCTACAGGGAAAGATTTAGAGACCCAGTACTTC
CDR3aa: CASSQPTGKDLETQYF

d_gene: TRBD2
j_gene: TRBJ2-3
v_gene: TRBV5-1
abundance: many
CDR3nt: TGCGCCAGCAGCTTACCTAGCGGGAACACAGATACGCAGTATTTT
CDR3aa: CASSLPSGNTDTQYF

d_gene: NA
j_gene: TRBJ2-3
v_gene: TRBV9
abundance: NA
CDR3nt: TGTGCCAGCAGCGCGGGACCCGGATTAAGCACAGATACGCAGTATTTT
CDR3aa: CASSAGPGLSTDTQYF

d_gene: NA
j_gene: TRBJ2-1
v_gene: TRBV10-3
abundance: few
CDR3nt: TGTGCCACTAGGACCGAATCCTACAATGAGCAGTTCTTC
CDR3aa: CATRTESYNEQFF

d_gene: NA
j_gene: TRBJ1-1
v_gene: TRBV18
abundance: few
CDR3nt: TGTGCCAGCTCACCACCGTATACCGCCAATGAAGCTTTCTTT
CDR3aa: CASSPPYTANEAFF

d_gene: TRBD1
j_gene: TRBJ2-7
v_gene: TRBV6-1
abundance: NA
CDR3nt: TGTGCCAGCAGCACAGGGGGCATAGGCTACGAGGAGTACTTC
CDR3aa: CASSTGGIGYEEYF

d_gene: TRBD2
j_gene: TRBJ2-3
v_gene: TRBV11-2
abundance: few
CDR3nt: TGTGCCAGCAGCTTAAGTATCCGAGCGGGGGGTAGCACAGATACGCAGTATTTT
CDR3aa: CASSLSIRAGGSTDTQYF

d_gene: NA
j_gene: TRBJ1-1
v_gene: TRBV9
abundance: many
CDR3nt: TGTGCCAGCAGCCAGGGGATGAACACTGAAGCTTTCTTT
CDR3aa: CASSQGMNTEAFF

d_gene: NA
j_gene: TRBJ2-7
v_gene: TRBV28
abundance: many
CDR3nt: TGTGCCAGCAGTCAACAGGGCTACGAGCAGTACTTC
CDR3aa: CASSQQGYEQYF

d_gene: NA
j_gene: TRBJ2-1
v_gene: TRBV20-1
abundance: NA
CDR3nt: TGCAGTGCTACGGATACCTACAATGAGCAGTTCTTC
CDR3aa: CSATDTYNEQFF

d_gene: TRBD2
j_gene: TRBJ2-1
v_gene: TRBV7-2
abundance: NA
CDR3nt: TGTGCCAGCAGCGCCCAAGCGGGAGTCTTGCAGTTCTTC
CDR3aa: CASSAQAGVLQFF

d_gene: NA
j_gene: TRBJ1-6
v_gene: TRBV27
abundance: NA
CDR3nt: TGTGCCAGTAGGAGGGCTGCAAATTCACCCCTCCACTTT
CDR3aa: CASRRAANSPLHF

d_gene: NA
j_gene: TRBJ2-6
v_gene: TRBV6-5
abundance: many
CDR3nt: TGTGCCAGCAGTTACGGGGACACCAACTCTGGGGCCAACGTCCTGACTTTC
CDR3aa: CASSYGDTNSGANVLTF

d_gene: NA
j_gene: TRBJ2-7
v_gene: TRBV19
abundance: NA
CDR3nt: TGTGCCAGTAGCGTAGGAGGGAGTCCGACCTACGAGCAGTACTTC
CDR3aa: CASSVGGSPTYEQYF

d_gene: NA
j_gene: TRBJ2-3
v_gene: TRBV4-1
abundance: NA
CDR3nt: TGCGCCAGCTTGGGTGGCGGTAAGACCGGCTTCACAGATACGCAGTATTTT
CDR3aa: CASLGGGKTGFTDTQYF

d_gene: NA
j_gene: TRBJ2-3
v_gene: TRBV4-2
abundance: NA
CDR3nt: TGTGCCAGCAGCCAAGGGCCAGGGGTCACAGATACGCAGTATTTT
CDR3aa: CASSQGPGVTDTQYF

d_gene: NA
j_gene: TRBJ2-3
v_gene: TRBV7-2
abundance: few
CDR3nt: TGTGCCAGCAGCCAACAGGGGAGGGACTCAGATACGCAGTATTTT
CDR3aa: CASSQQGRDSDTQYF

d_gene: TRBD1
j_gene: TRBJ2-6
v_gene: TRBV7-9
abundance: few
CDR3nt: TGTGCCAGCACAGGACAGGGGGGAAGGGCCAACGTCCTGACTTTC
CDR3aa: CASTGQGGRANVLTF

d_gene: NA
j_gene: TRBJ2-7
v_gene: TRBV5-1
abundance: few
CDR3nt: TGCGCCAGCAGCTTGGAACCGGGTAGCTCCTACGAGCAGTACTTC
CDR3aa: CASSLEPGSSYEQYF

d_gene: NA
j_gene: TRBJ2-3
v_gene: TRBV20-1
abundance: few
CDR3nt: TGCAGTGCTAGATTCGGGAGTGGAGATACGCAGTATTTT
CDR3aa: CSARFGSGDTQYF

d_gene: TRBD2
j_gene: TRBJ2-4
v_gene: TRBV7-8
abundance: few
CDR3nt: TGTGCCAGCAGCTCGACTAGCGGGGGGGGTAAAAACATTCAGTACTTC
CDR3aa: CASSSTSGGGKNIQYF

d_gene: NA
j_gene: TRBJ2-1
v_gene: TRBV28
abundance: NA
CDR3nt: TGTGCCAGCAGTTTAGTAGGTTTTGGCAATGAGCAGTTCTTC
CDR3aa: CASSLVGFGNEQFF

d_gene: NA
j_gene: TRBJ1-1
v_gene: TRBV20-1
abundance: NA
CDR3nt: TGCAGTGCTAGTGACAGGAACACTGAAGCTTTCTTT
CDR3aa: CSASDRNTEAFF

d_gene: TRBD1
j_gene: TRBJ2-7
v_gene: TRBV7-9
abundance: NA
CDR3nt: TGTGCCAGCAGCACTCGACAGGGACCCTCCTACGAGCAGTACTTC
CDR3aa: CASSTRQGPSYEQYF

d_gene: NA
j_gene: TRBJ2-6
v_gene: TRBV5-1
abundance: few
CDR3nt: TGCGCCAGCAGCTTGGGATTCTTAAACTCTGGGGCCAACGTCCTGACTTTC
CDR3aa: CASSLGFLNSGANVLTF

d_gene: NA
j_gene: TRBJ1-2
v_gene: TRBV3-1
abundance: many
CDR3nt: TGTGCCAGCAGCCCTCTCGGGGGTAGGGCTAACTATGGCTACACCTTC
CDR3aa: CASSPLGGRANYGYTF

d_gene: NA
j_gene: TRBJ1-5
v_gene: TRBV20-1
abundance: NA
CDR3nt: TGCAGTGCTAGGAACATAGTTAGCAATCAGCCCCAGCATTTT
CDR3aa: CSARNIVSNQPQHF

d_gene: NA
j_gene: TRBJ2-2
v_gene: TRBV5-1
abundance: NA
CDR3nt: TGCGCCAGCGGCCCCAGGGCCCAGAACACCGGGGAGCTGTTTTTT
CDR3aa: CASGPRAQNTGELFF

d_gene: TRBD2
j_gene: TRBJ2-5
v_gene: TRBV12-5
abundance: many
CDR3nt: TGTGCTAGTGTGGCTAGCGGGAGAGGGGAGACCCAGTACTTC
CDR3aa: CASVASGRGETQYF

d_gene: TRBD2
j_gene: TRBJ2-3
v_gene: TRBV4-2
abundance: NA
CDR3nt: TGTGCCAGCAGCCAAAGACACGGAGCGGGGGGTACAACTAGCACAGATACGCAGTATTTT
CDR3aa: CASSQRHGAGGTTSTDTQYF

d_gene: NA
j_gene: TRBJ1-4
v_gene: TRBV20-1
abundance: many
CDR3nt: TGCAGTGCTAGAGATTCCGTGTCCAGGGGCACTAATGAAAAACTGTTTTTT
CDR3aa: CSARDSVSRGTNEKLFF

d_gene: NA
j_gene: TRBJ2-3
v_gene: TRBV29-1
abundance: many
CDR3nt: TGCAGTTATCTGGGGGGTGAGACAGATACGCAGTATTTT
CDR3aa: CSYLGGETDTQYF

d_gene: NA
j_gene: TRBJ2-5
v_gene: TRBV7-7
abundance: NA
CDR3nt: TGTGCTAGCAGCTCTGAAGTCGGGGAATGGGAGACCCAGTACTTC
CDR3aa: CASSSEVGEWETQYF

d_gene: NA
j_gene: TRBJ1-1
v_gene: TRBV15
abundance: NA
CDR3nt: TGTGCCACCAGCTCGAGGAGGGACACTGAAGCTTTCTTT
CDR3aa: CATSSRRDTEAFF

d_gene: NA
j_gene: TRBJ1-3
v_gene: TRBV6-5
abundance: NA
CDR3nt: TGTGCCAGCAGGGGGTCCCGAAACACCATATATTTT
CDR3aa: CASRGSRNTIYF

d_gene: NA
j_gene: TRBJ1-1
v_gene: TRBV19
abundance: NA
CDR3nt: TGTGCCAGTAGTCCCAATAAAGCAAGAATGAACACTGAAGCTTTCTTT
CDR3aa: CASSPNKARMNTEAFF

d_gene: NA
j_gene: TRBJ1-5
v_gene: TRBV20-1
abundance: NA
CDR3nt: TGCAGTGCTAGAGGAACCAATCAGCCCCAGCATTTT
CDR3aa: CSARGTNQPQHF

d_gene: NA
j_gene: TRBJ2-3
v_gene: TRBV4-3
abundance: many
CDR3nt: TGCGCCAGCAGCCAAGACACGGGCCTGGGGGATACGCAGTATTTT
CDR3aa: CASSQDTGLGDTQYF

d_gene: NA
j_gene: TRBJ1-1
v_gene: TRBV7-2
abundance: many
CDR3nt: TGTGCCAGCAGCCCTTTCGGCCGGAACACTGAAGCTTTCTTT
CDR3aa: CASSPFGRNTEAFF

d_gene: NA
j_gene: TRBJ2-7
v_gene: TRBV20-1
abundance: many
CDR3nt: TGCAGTGCTATTACCTTAGACAGCGCCACCTCCTACGAGCAGTACTTC
CDR3aa: CSAITLDSATSYEQYF

d_gene: TRBD2
j_gene: TRBJ2-7
v_gene: TRBV28
abundance: many
CDR3nt: TGTGCCAGCAGTCTACACTTATGGACTAGCGGGGGGCTCCCTTCCTACGAGCAGTACTTC
CDR3aa: CASSLHLWTSGGLPSYEQYF

d_gene: NA
j_gene: TRBJ2-6
v_gene: TRBV7-2
abundance: NA
CDR3nt: TGTGCCAGCAGCTCCACAGGATCTGGGGCCAACGTCCTGACTTTC
CDR3aa: CASSSTGSGANVLTF

d_gene: TRBD2
j_gene: TRBJ2-7
v_gene: TRBV9
abundance: NA
CDR3nt: TGTGCCAGCAGCGGCGGGACTAGCGGAGTTTACGAGCAGTACTTC
CDR3aa: CASSGGTSGVYEQYF

d_gene: TRBD1
j_gene: TRBJ2-3
v_gene: TRBV7-3
abundance: NA
CDR3nt: TGTGCCAGCAGCTTGACAGGGGGCGCTTTTACGCAGTATTTT
CDR3aa: CASSLTGGAFTQYF

d_gene: NA
j_gene: TRBJ2-3
v_gene: TRBV10-1
abundance: many
CDR3nt: TGCGCCAGCAGTGAGGGACTTCGAGATACGCAGTATTTT
CDR3aa: CASSEGLRDTQYF

d_gene: NA
j_gene: TRBJ2-2
v_gene: TRBV5-1
abundance: many
CDR3nt: TGCGCCAGCAATGGTGGCGGTGCGAACACCGGGGAGCTGTTTTTT
CDR3aa: CASNGGGANTGELFF

d_gene: NA
j_gene: TRBJ2-3
v_gene: TRBV7-3
abundance: few
CDR3nt: TGTGCCAGCAGCCCAGTAGGGGGGAGCACAGATACGCAGTATTTT
CDR3aa: CASSPVGGSTDTQYF

d_gene: TRBD2
j_gene: TRBJ2-5
v_gene: TRBV27
abundance: few
CDR3nt: TGTGCCAGCAGTTCGCTAACTAGCGGGGTAAAAGAGACCCAGTACTTC
CDR3aa: CASSSLTSGVKETQYF

d_gene: NA
j_gene: TRBJ1-2
v_gene: TRBV7-2
abundance: many
CDR3nt: TGTGCCAGCAGGACTACCGGGACTGTATCTTATGGCTACACCTTC
CDR3aa: CASRTTGTVSYGYTF

d_gene: TRBD2
j_gene: TRBJ2-2
v_gene: TRBV6-1
abundance: few
CDR3nt: TGTGCCAGCACCGCTGGACTAGCGGCCGGGGAGCTGTTTTTT
CDR3aa: CASTAGLAAGELFF

d_gene: TRBD1
j_gene: TRBJ2-7
v_gene: TRBV20-1
abundance: NA
CDR3nt: TGCAGCGGGAGGGGACAGGGGACCTACGAGCAGTACTTC
CDR3aa: CSGRGQGTYEQYF

d_gene: NA
j_gene: TRBJ2-3
v_gene: TRBV27
abundance: few
CDR3nt: TGTGCCAGCAGTCAAGTAGTAGCTGGGGTTCCGCAGTATTTT
CDR3aa: CASSQVVAGVPQYF

d_gene: TRBD2
j_gene: TRBJ2-5
v_gene: TRBV11-2
abundance: NA
CDR3nt: TGTGCCAGCAGCGGGCTAGCGGGGGGGCCCGCGGAGACCCAGTACTTC
CDR3aa: CASSGLAGGPAETQYF

d_gene: NA
j_gene: TRBJ1-5
v_gene: TRBV27
abundance: many
CDR3nt: TGTGCCAGCAGTTTCCAGGGGCCCAATCAGCCCCAGCATTTT
CDR3aa: CASSFQGPNQPQHF

d_gene: TRBD1
j_gene: TRBJ2-5
v_gene: TRBV7-9
abundance: many
CDR3nt: TGTGCCAGCAGCTTTGGGACAGATCAAGAGACCCAGTACTTC
CDR3aa: CASSFGTDQETQYF